A selection of T cell receptor beta chains follows, all from one sample in a study of siplizumab effects on memory and regulatory T cells. Data came from immunoSEQ multiplex PCR; TCRdb stores just in-frame clones and leaves some out. The sample lists more than 85,000 clones, roughly 90% seen once, with 1.3% in the top ten. What was sequenced was CD4+ T cells sorted from blood. These receptors were taken from a human donor in good health. Each CDR3 is given with its conserved first and last residue. D genes are given only for firm matches. Size is stated for part of the rows, as once, few or many counts, or as a class when the clone is expanded.

V	J	size	D	DNA	CDR3
TRBV29-1	TRBJ2-3	NA	TRBD1	TGCAGCGAGAGGGGGCAGCGCACAGATACGCAGTATTTT	CSERGQRTDTQYF
TRBV7-2	TRBJ2-5	NA	NA	TGTGCCAGCAGCTTTGGACAGGGAGGGGAGACCCAGTACTTC	CASSFGQGGETQYF
TRBV10-3	TRBJ2-2	NA	TRBD2	TGTGCCATCAGTGAGGGACTAGCGGGGGGTAACACCGGGGAGCTGTTTTTT	CAISEGLAGGNTGELFF
TRBV5-6	TRBJ1-2	NA	NA	TGTGCCAGCAGCCCCGGGACACTGTATGGCTACACCTTC	CASSPGTLYGYTF
TRBV15	TRBJ2-1	NA	NA	TGTGCCACCAGCAGAGATCGGGTCCGGTACAATGAGCAGTTCTTC	CATSRDRVRYNEQFF
TRBV10-3	TRBJ1-1	NA	NA	TGTGCCATCAGTGAGTCGAAGGGAGGTGCGAACACTGAAGCTTTCTTT	CAISESKGGANTEAFF
TRBV5-1	TRBJ2-7	few	TRBD2	TGCGCCAGCAGCGGGGACGTAGCGGGAGGGCGCTACGAGCAGTACTTC	CASSGDVAGGRYEQYF
TRBV5-4	TRBJ2-1	NA	TRBD2	TGTGCCAGCAGTCCCCAGCGGGGGAGCTCCTACAATGAGCAGTTCTTC	CASSPQRGSSYNEQFF
TRBV11-2	TRBJ2-5	once	TRBD1	TGTGCCAGCAGCCCAGGACAGGTTGTTGAGACCCAGTACTTC	CASSPGQVVETQYF
TRBV18	TRBJ1-1	NA	NA	TGTGCCAGCTCACCACCGAGGGGCGCGTATAGGGACACTGAAGCTTTCTTT	CASSPPRGAYRDTEAFF
TRBV9	TRBJ1-5	NA	TRBD1	TGTGCCAGCAGCGCTACCGGACAGGGACATCAGCCCCAGCATTTT	CASSATGQGHQPQHF
TRBV7-2	TRBJ2-7	NA	NA	TGTGCCAGCAGCTTAGTAACTGGGATTCCTTACGAGCAGTACTTC	CASSLVTGIPYEQYF
TRBV19	TRBJ1-3	NA	TRBD1	TGTGCCAGTAGTATCGAGGGGGCGCCTGGAAACACCATATATTTT	CASSIEGAPGNTIYF
TRBV6-1	TRBJ2-7	NA	TRBD1	TGTGCCAGCACCCAGGGACAGGGACTCTCCTACGAGCAGTACTTC	CASTQGQGLSYEQYF
TRBV11-2	TRBJ2-1	NA	TRBD2	TGTGCCAGCAGCTTTACGAGCGGGAGGGATGTTGAGCAGTTCTTC	CASSFTSGRDVEQFF
TRBV6-1	TRBJ2-5	NA	TRBD1	TGTGCCAGCAGGACAGGGGGCTTGGAGACCCAGTACTTC	CASRTGGLETQYF
TRBV6-5	TRBJ2-7	few	NA	TGTGCCAGCAGTTCCGGGACGTCCTACGAGCAGTACTTC	CASSSGTSYEQYF
TRBV2	TRBJ1-2	NA	NA	TGTGCCAGCATGTTGCAGGTTGGGAGTTACACCTTC	CASMLQVGSYTF
TRBV2	TRBJ1-6	NA	TRBD1	TGTGCCAGCAGTACAGGGGCGAGGTCACCCCTCCACTTT	CASSTGARSPLHF
TRBV7-9	TRBJ2-1	NA	TRBD2	TGTGCCAGCAGCTCAAGACCGGGACTAGCGTTGAATGAGCAGTTCTTC	CASSSRPGLALNEQFF
TRBV6-5	TRBJ2-7	NA	NA	TGTGCCAGCAGTTACTCGGAAGCGGACCCCTACGAGCAGTACTTC	CASSYSEADPYEQYF
TRBV7-3	TRBJ2-6	NA	TRBD2	TGTGCCAGCAGCCCTTCGGGGGGAGGAGCCGGGGCCAACGTCCTGACTTTC	CASSPSGGGAGANVLTF
TRBV5-6	TRBJ1-2	once	NA	TGTGCCAGCAGCCCACCCGGGTATGGCTACACCTTC	CASSPPGYGYTF
TRBV5-1	TRBJ2-2	NA	NA	TGCGCCAGCAGCTTATTTAGCCAGACGAACACCGGGGAGCTGTTTTTT	CASSLFSQTNTGELFF
TRBV27	TRBJ1-2	few	NA	TGTGCCAGCAGTTTATCGGGGGTTAGGGCGGGCTACACCTTC	CASSLSGVRAGYTF
TRBV30	TRBJ2-3	NA	NA	TGTGCCTGGAGTCCCCGTGCGTGGGGCGGCCGTACAGATACGCAGTATTTT	CAWSPRAWGGRTDTQYF
TRBV12-5	TRBJ1-5	NA	NA	TGTGCTAGTGGTTTGGTACGGGAGTACAATCAGCCCCAGCATTTT	CASGLVREYNQPQHF
TRBV10-3	TRBJ2-2	NA	TRBD2	TGTGCCATCAGTGCCGGGGGGAGCGACACCGGGGAGCTGTTTTTT	CAISAGGSDTGELFF
TRBV7-9	TRBJ2-7	once	NA	TGTGCCAGCAGCCTTTACTTACCTCCCTACGAGCAGTACTTC	CASSLYLPPYEQYF
TRBV4-1	TRBJ1-2	NA	TRBD1	TGCGCCAGCAGCCAAGGGACAGGGAGTTATATTGGCTACACCTTC	CASSQGTGSYIGYTF
TRBV29-1	TRBJ2-2	NA	TRBD2	TGCAGCGTTGGTCCCAGCGGGGTAAAGACCGGGGAGCTGTTTTTT	CSVGPSGVKTGELFF
TRBV6-1	TRBJ2-1	NA	TRBD2	TGTGCCAGCATGGTAGCGGGAGTAATTGAGCAGTTCTTC	CASMVAGVIEQFF